The source of this T cell receptor (beta chain) is a study of blood T cells in healthy people across ages. Per germline, CDR1 KGHSH and CDR2 LQKENI. The ends were cut back, 0 bases at V and 5 bases at J, with 10 bases in the middle. The CDR3 extends over 15 amino acids. Alongside a J-beta primer mix, a sample-barcoded 5' primer served in a second PCR lasting about 7 to 12 cycles. With 12 random nucleotides, a template-switch adaptor tagged each individual cDNA molecule. TCRdb reprocessed the 5' RACE reads via MiXCR and lists one record per CDR3 protein. Of approximately 780,000 distinct CDR3 sequences in the sample, 25% to 30% were seen once. These sequences were also reported in another study, on T cells of mothers and their children. As that report states: cDNA synthesis used all extracted RNA, roughly 1.5 ug per 15 ul. For related and unrelated pairs alike, thymic selection shapes TCR recombination output similarly. There were no persistent microchimeric T cell clones detected.

This clonotype was obtained from a boy younger than 18 in good health. The chain uses TRBV18 and TRBJ2-2; D is ambiguous. Sequenced sample: blood. The CDR3 region is CASSPPARPTGELFF. CDR3 DNA: TGTGCCAGCTCACCACCCGCCCGACCGACCGGGGAGCTGTTTTTT.